A single sample gave rise to the 5 T cell receptor beta chains below, sequenced in a study of T cells after somatic rescue of genetic block. Only in-frame clones appear in the TCRdb table, and some are missing; sequencing was by immunoSEQ multiplex PCR. This table has some 70,000 clones, approximately 91% appearing once. The sample comprised peripheral blood mononuclear cells (PBMCs). Receptors were obtained from a man younger than 40.

This chain joins TRBV10-2 and TRBJ2-7; 9 nucleotides agree with TRBD1. There are 13 residues in the CDR3. Germline V gene sequence: CDR1 WSHSY, CDR2 SAAADI. Unmatched junction bases numbered 7, after V lost 10 bases and J lost 3 bases. The CDR3 region has the DNA TGCGCCAACAAAAGGGACAGGGACTACGAGCAGTACTTC. Protein: CANKRDRDYEQYF.

The rearrangement links TRBV6-6 to TRBJ2-7, with D uncertain. This CDR3 region has 14 residues. CDR1 is MNHNY and CDR2 is SVGAGI in the germline V gene (reference sequence). V was trimmed by 5 bases and J by 3 bases, leaving 14 bases between them. The CDR3 DNA follows: TGTGCCAGCAGTCGAAGGAACCGCAACTACGAGCAGTACTTC. It specifies CASSRRNRNYEQYF.

This rearrangement joins TRBV11-3 to TRBJ2-3, with D possibly being TRBD2 (6 bases). The germline gives CDR1 SGHNT, CDR2 YENEEA. With 3 bases removed from V and 3 bases from J, the gap between germline ends came to 7 bases. This CDR3 has 13 amino acids. DNA for the CDR3: TGTGCCAGCAGCTTTGGGGGGACAGATACGCAGTATTTT. Its translation is CASSFGGTDTQYF.

The V call is TRBV11-2, the J call TRBJ2-7; D is perhaps TRBD1 (6 bases). Germline V gives CDR1 SGHAT, CDR2 FQNNGV. The CDR3 sequence is 13 residues long. V lost 1 base and J 2 bases, leaving 6 bases between the germline ends. CDR3 bases: TGTGCCAGCAGCTTAGGGACAGCCTACGAGCAGTACTTC. Amino acids: CASSLGTAYEQYF.

The J gene is TRBJ2-3, the V gene TRBV5-1; no clear D. Germline CDR1 reads SGHRS; CDR2 reads YFSETQ. V lost 2 bases, J lost 2 bases, and 15 bases lay in between. The CDR3 runs 16 residues. The chain's CDR3 is CASSFSAGSYTDTQYF. Here the CDR3 DNA reads TGCGCCAGCAGCTTCAGCGCCGGGTCCTACACAGATACGCAGTATTTT.